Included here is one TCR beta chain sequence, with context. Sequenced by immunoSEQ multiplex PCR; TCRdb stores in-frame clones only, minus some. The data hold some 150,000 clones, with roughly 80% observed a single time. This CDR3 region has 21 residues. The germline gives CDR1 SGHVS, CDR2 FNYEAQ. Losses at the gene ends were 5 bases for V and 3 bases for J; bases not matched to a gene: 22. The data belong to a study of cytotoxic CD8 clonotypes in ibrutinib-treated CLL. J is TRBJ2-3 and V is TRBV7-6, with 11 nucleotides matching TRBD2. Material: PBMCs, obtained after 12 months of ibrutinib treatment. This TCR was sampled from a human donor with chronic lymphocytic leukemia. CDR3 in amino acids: CASSRPQLAGVGRTRTDTQYF. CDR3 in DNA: TGTGCCAGCAGCAGACCCCAACTAGCGGGAGTGGGGAGGACACGAACAGATACGCAGTATTTT.